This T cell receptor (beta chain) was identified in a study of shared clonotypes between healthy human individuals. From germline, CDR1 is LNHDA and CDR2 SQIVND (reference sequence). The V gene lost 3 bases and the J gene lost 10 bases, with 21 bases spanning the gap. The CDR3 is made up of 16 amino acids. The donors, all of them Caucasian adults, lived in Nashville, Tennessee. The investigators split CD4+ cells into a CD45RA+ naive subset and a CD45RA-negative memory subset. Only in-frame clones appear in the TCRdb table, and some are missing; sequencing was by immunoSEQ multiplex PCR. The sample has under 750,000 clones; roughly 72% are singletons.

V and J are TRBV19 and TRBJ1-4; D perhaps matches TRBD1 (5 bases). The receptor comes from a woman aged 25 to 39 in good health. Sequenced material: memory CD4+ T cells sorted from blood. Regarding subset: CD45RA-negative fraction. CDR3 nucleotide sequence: TGTGCCAGTAGTATGGGACCGGGACCCCGAAACGGAAAACTGTTTTTT. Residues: CASSMGPGPRNGKLFF.